What follows describes a single TCR beta chain. Its matching antigen is unknown. This sample is part of a study of shared clonotypes between healthy human individuals. The germline CDR1 and CDR2 sequences are SGHAT and FQNNGV. V lost 3 bases, J lost 5 bases, and 7 bases lay in between. The CDR3 has 13 residues. Every one of the donors was a Caucasian adult that lived in Nashville, Tennessee. Method: immunoSEQ multiplex PCR; TCRdb's copy keeps in-frame clones and lacks some. The sample has about 560,000 clones, about 80% seen once. Study-wide results and limits: Expectations were that clonotype sharing among donors would be affected by sequencing depth.

This chain links TRBV11-2 with TRBJ2-2; unclear D gene. The sequenced material came from PBMCs. The TCR was taken from a woman between 35 and 50 years old in good health. Some clones in this sample may be carry-over from other donors' samples. The CDR3: CASSFGQTGELFF. Here the CDR3 DNA reads TGTGCCAGCAGCTTCGGTCAGACCGGGGAGCTGTTTTTT.